A single sample is the source of the 26 T cell receptor beta chains below, sequenced in a study of T cell changes during pregnancy in multiple sclerosis. Sequencing was performed with immunoSEQ multiplex PCR; in TCRdb, only in-frame clones are kept and a portion is missing. The repertoire holds about 74,000 clones, with roughly nine tenths as singletons. Sample: peripheral blood, taken before pregnancy. Receptor source: a female donor with multiple sclerosis, enrolled in a pregnancy study.

The V gene is TRBV19, the J gene TRBJ1-5; 12 positions match TRBD1. This CDR3 contains 17 residues. The junction had 13 bases not matched to a gene; V was cut back by 7 bases and J by 6 bases. Germline V gene data show CDR1 as LNHDA and CDR2 as SQIVND (reference sequence). The CDR3 DNA follows: TGTGCCAGTACCCCCTGGGGGACAGGGGGCGCAGGTCAGCCCCAGCATTTT. This gives the protein CASTPWGTGGAGQPQHF.

This clone was counted once. The chain joins TRBV7-8 to TRBJ1-1; 10 positions agree with TRBD1. Germline CDR1 is SGHVS and CDR2 is FQNEAQ. This CDR3 is built from 14 residues. Trimming took 5 bases from V and 3 from J; bases not matched to a gene: 3. The CDR3 DNA reads as TGTGCCAGCAGCAGGGGGACAGGGGACACTGAAGCTTTCTTT. As protein: CASSRGTGDTEAFF.

V gene TRBV19 combines with J gene TRBJ1-5, with TRBD1 as a possible D gene (5 bases). V was trimmed by 3 bases and J by 5 bases, leaving 14 bases between them. The CDR3 length is 15 residues. CDR1 and CDR2 from the germline V gene are LNHDA and SQIVND (reference sequence). DNA of the CDR3: TGTGCCAGTAGTATCCTCGGGGGGGGTTATCAGCCCCAGCATTTT. Its protein product is CASSILGGGYQPQHF.

V is TRBV4-3 and J is TRBJ1-2; TRBD1 is a possible D gene (5 bases). Germline V gene data show CDR1 as LGHNA and CDR2 as YSLEER. The V and J ends lost 0 bases and 6 bases respectively, with 20 bases between them. The CDR3 totals 17 residues. For the CDR3, the DNA is TGCGCCAGCAGCCAAGATCAGGGCAGGGCCCCTTTCGATGGCTACACCTTC. Its translation: CASSQDQGRAPFDGYTF.

CDR3 coding DNA: TGCGCCAGCAGCCAAGAACAACGGAGAATAGGGGATGAAAAACTGTTTTTT. This gives the protein CASSQEQRRIGDEKLFF. The chain is built from TRBV4-3 and TRBJ1-4; weak D call: TRBD1 (5 bases). This CDR3 has 17 residues. Per the germline V gene, CDR1 is LGHNA and CDR2 is YSLEER. V was clipped by 0 bases and J by 6 bases, with 17 bases between them.

The J gene is TRBJ2-3, the V gene TRBV13; 9 bases agree with TRBD2. Trimming removed 5 bases from V and 3 bases from J; junction bases left unmatched: 15. This CDR3 contains 18 residues. Germline assignment: CDR1 PRHDT and CDR2 FYEKMQ (reference sequence). CDR3 bases: TGTGCCAGCAGCGGCGACCTCGGCGGGGGGGCCGTAACAGATACGCAGTATTTT. Translation gives CASSGDLGGGAVTDTQYF. Variable domain in full (rest from reference TRBV13 and TRBJ2-3): AAGVIQSPRHLIKEKRETATLKCYPIPRHDTVYWYQQGPGQDPQFLISFYEKMQSDKGSIPDRFSAQQFSDYHSELNMSSLELGDSALYFCASSGDLGGGAVTDTQYFGPGTRLTVL.

The CDR3 coding sequence is TGTGCCAGCAGCGGACCGGGGAACCATCAGCCCCAGCATTTT. This encodes CASSGPGNHQPQHF. This rearrangement joins TRBV7-8 to TRBJ1-5; the D is unclear. The CDR3 spans 14 residues. V was clipped by 5 bases and J by 5 bases, with 13 bases between them. CDR1 and CDR2 (germline): SGHVS, FQNEAQ.

The rearrangement uses TRBV4-1 and TRBJ2-2, with D unclear. Germline lookup yields CDR1 MGHRA and CDR2 YSYEKL. The CDR3 runs to 15 residues. The V end was cut by 0 bases, the J end by 6 bases, with 11 bases between. CDR3 region: CASSQDGVDPGELFF. The CDR3 region has the DNA TGCGCCAGCAGCCAAGATGGAGTCGACCCCGGGGAGCTGTTTTTT.

The chain's CDR3 is CAISEFRTTSGESYEQYF. CDR3 in DNA: TGTGCCATCAGTGAGTTTCGGACGACTAGCGGGGAATCCTACGAGCAGTACTTC. V and J are TRBV10-3 and TRBJ2-7; 11 nucleotides match TRBD2. CDR1 is ENHRY, CDR2 SYGVKD, per germline. The CDR3 sequence is 18 residues long. Trimming took 1 base from V and 1 from J; bases not matched to a gene: 9.

This sequence joins TRBV6-1 and TRBJ1-2, with D maybe TRBD1 (6 bases). V lost 7 bases to trimming and J lost 2 bases, with 8 bases between them. The CDR3 spans 12 residues. Looked up from germline, CDR1 is MNHNS and CDR2 is SASEGT. The DNA of the CDR3 is TGTGCCAGCACTAGGGGGAACTATGGCTACACCTTC. Translating gives CASTRGNYGYTF.

The chain is built from TRBV10-2 and TRBJ1-5; 8 bases map to TRBD1. Trimming removed 8 bases from V and 7 bases from J; junction bases left unmatched: 7. The germline gives CDR1 WSHSY, CDR2 SAAADI. This CDR3 has 13 amino acids. The CDR3 reads CASSRQGWQPQHF. Here the CDR3 DNA reads TGCGCCAGCTCCCGACAGGGGTGGCAGCCCCAGCATTTT.

The chain employs TRBV19 and TRBJ1-1, with 9 bases aligning to TRBD1. Trimming removed 7 bases from V and 5 bases from J; junction bases left unmatched: 11. The germline CDR1 and CDR2 sequences are LNHDA and SQIVND (reference sequence). The CDR3 spans 15 residues. CDR3: CASNPSTGGLTEAFF. The CDR3 nucleotides read TGTGCCAGTAACCCCTCCACAGGGGGCCTTACTGAAGCTTTCTTT.

V and J are TRBV5-1 and TRBJ1-1; possibly TRBD1 for D (5 bases). This CDR3 is built from 14 residues. Trimming stripped 2 bases from V and 0 bases from J, with 8 bases between. Germline CDR1 and CDR2: SGHRS and YFSETQ. CDR3 residues: CASSFEQVNTEAFF. The CDR3 nucleotides are TGCGCCAGCAGCTTCGAACAGGTGAACACTGAAGCTTTCTTT.

This chain links TRBV19 with TRBJ2-4; 7 bases map to TRBD2. Germline trimming cut 3 bases from V and 8 bases from J; bases unmatched to any gene: 19. This CDR3 is built from 18 residues. Germline-derived CDR1 and CDR2 are LNHDA and SQIVND (reference sequence). The CDR3 bases are TGTGCCAGTAGTATCGGCAGAGGGCCATCAGGCCGGGGGGACATTCAGTACTTC. Translation gives CASSIGRGPSGRGDIQYF.

This chain links TRBV9 with TRBJ2-1, with 10 bases that match TRBD2. The CDR3 runs to 16 residues. The germline V gene has CDR1 SGDLS and CDR2 YYNGEE. Unmatched junction bases numbered 7, after V lost 3 bases and J lost 4 bases. CDR3 loop: CASSGAGLASYNEQFF. DNA of the CDR3: TGTGCCAGCAGCGGCGCGGGACTAGCGAGTTACAATGAGCAGTTCTTC. The full variable domain, rest sourced from reference TRBV9 and TRBJ2-1, is DSGVTQTPKHLITATGQRVTLRCSPRSGDLSVYWYQQSLDQGLQFLIQYYNGEERAKGNILERFSAQQFPDLHSELNLSSLELGDSALYFCASSGAGLASYNEQFFGPGTRLTVL.

Note on this clone: The germline gene is not matched at one end of the junction; a read error may be the cause. The chain uses TRBV7-2 and TRBJ1-2, with 8 bases lining up with TRBD1. Per the germline V gene, CDR1 is SGHTA and CDR2 is FQGNSA. The CDR3 is 16 residues long. The CDR3 is CASSLEVQGAKYGYTF. CDR3 bases: TGTGCCAGCAGCTTAGAAGTTCAGGGGGCTAAATATGGCTACACCTTC.

This clone was observed a single time. The chain has TRBV4-3 and TRBJ1-1; D is perhaps TRBD1 (6 bases). The CDR3 covers 15 residues. V was clipped by 0 bases and J by 5 bases, with 13 bases between them. In germline, CDR1 is LGHNA, CDR2 YSLEER. CDR3 loop: CASSQEATQGTEAFF. For the CDR3, the DNA is TGCGCCAGCAGCCAAGAGGCAACTCAGGGGACTGAAGCTTTCTTT.

This clone was seen a handful of times. The chain recombines TRBV4-3 with TRBJ1-4; a weak D match, TRBD1 (5 bases). CDR3 length: 18 residues. In germline, CDR1 is LGHNA, CDR2 YSLEER. V was trimmed by 2 bases and J by 4 bases, leaving 20 bases between them. The CDR3 DNA follows: TGCGCCAGCAGCCAAAAATCTTCGACCGACAGAGTTAATGAAAAACTGTTTTTT. Its translation is CASSQKSSTDRVNEKLFF.

CDR3 nucleotide sequence: TGTGCCTGGAGTACAGGGCCCAATTCACCCCTCCACTTT. It specifies CAWSTGPNSPLHF. The chain links TRBV30 to TRBJ1-6, with D perhaps matching TRBD1 (6 bases). V gave up 2 bases and J gave up 7 bases, with 9 bases separating them. Germline V gene sequence: CDR1 GTSNPN, CDR2 SVGIG (reference sequence). This CDR3 is 13 amino acids long.

The V call is TRBV27, the J call TRBJ2-7; the match to TRBD2 covers 8 bases. Germline lookup yields CDR1 MNHEY and CDR2 SMNVEV (reference sequence). This CDR3 region has 14 residues. V dropped 5 bases and J dropped 4; count of bases not matched to a gene: 7. CDR3 DNA sequence: TGTGCCAGCAGTCTCGATACTAGCGGATACGAGCAGTACTTC. Amino acids: CASSLDTSGYEQYF.

The DNA for the CDR3 is TGTGCCAGCTCGAACCAGGGGGCAGGGTACACTGAAGCTTTCTTT. Translated, it gives CASSNQGAGYTEAFF. This chain uses TRBV2 with TRBJ1-1; TRBD1 agrees at 8 bases. The CDR3 runs to 15 residues. Unmatched junction bases numbered 11, after V lost 8 bases and J lost 3 bases. Germline CDR1 is SNHLY and CDR2 is FYNNEI.

V usage is TRBV9 and J usage is TRBJ1-1; D gene unclear. This CDR3 spans 14 amino acids. The V end lost 3 bases, the J end lost 7 bases, and 16 bases lay between the germline ends. Germline V lookup: CDR1 SGDLS, CDR2 YYNGEE. CDR3 bases: TGTGCCAGCAGCGCCCATGACCGGGAAAGTGAAGCTTTCTTT. Its protein is CASSAHDRESEAFF.

The DNA of the CDR3 is TGTGCCAGCAGCAAAGAAACATCAGGGGTGGAGGGCTACACCTTC. This sequence encodes CASSKETSGVEGYTF. The chain combines TRBV7-9 with TRBJ1-2; possible D gene TRBD1, 6 bases. This CDR3 is built from 15 residues. The germline gives CDR1 SEHNR, CDR2 FQNEAQ (reference sequence). Trimming stripped 5 bases from V and 8 bases from J, with 21 bases between.

This clone was seen more than once but under ten times. The rearrangement uses TRBV2 and TRBJ1-3; 7 bases match TRBD1. V shed 3 bases, J shed 3 bases, and the junction held 5 bases outside the gene matches. Germline-derived CDR1 and CDR2 are SNHLY and FYNNEI. This CDR3 region has 15 residues. The CDR3 here is CASSDLTGIGNTIYF. The DNA for the CDR3 is TGTGCCAGCAGTGACCTGACAGGGATTGGAAACACCATATATTTT.

The J gene is TRBJ1-1, the V gene TRBV6-5, with 7 bases lining up with TRBD1. The junction had 5 bases not matched to a gene; V was cut back by 7 bases and J by 0 bases. Germline-derived CDR1 and CDR2 are MNHEY and SVGAGI. The CDR3 length is 14 residues. CDR3 coding DNA: TGTGCCAGCACCCTGACAGGGATGAACACTGAAGCTTTCTTT. This sequence encodes CASTLTGMNTEAFF.

The chain employs TRBV19 and TRBJ1-1; 10 nucleotides agree with TRBD1. Germline CDR1 LNHDA, CDR2 SQIVND (reference sequence). This CDR3 has 14 residues. V gave up 6 bases and J gave up 1 base; unmatched junction bases: 2. The CDR3 region is CASRRQGANTEAFF. CDR3 sequence (DNA): TGTGCCAGTAGGAGACAGGGGGCGAACACTGAAGCTTTCTTT.